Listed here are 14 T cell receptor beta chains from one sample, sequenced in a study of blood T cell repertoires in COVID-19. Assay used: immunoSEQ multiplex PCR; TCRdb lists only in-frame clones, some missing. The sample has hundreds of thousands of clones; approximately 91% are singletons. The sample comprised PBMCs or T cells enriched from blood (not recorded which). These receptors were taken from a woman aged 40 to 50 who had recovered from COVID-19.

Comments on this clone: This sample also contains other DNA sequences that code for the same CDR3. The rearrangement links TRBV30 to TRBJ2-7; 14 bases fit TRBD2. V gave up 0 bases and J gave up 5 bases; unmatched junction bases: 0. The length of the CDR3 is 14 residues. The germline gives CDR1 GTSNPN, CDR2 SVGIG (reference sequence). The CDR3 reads CAWSVGLAGDEQYF. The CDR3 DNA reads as TGTGCCTGGAGTGTGGGACTAGCGGGAGACGAGCAGTACTTC.

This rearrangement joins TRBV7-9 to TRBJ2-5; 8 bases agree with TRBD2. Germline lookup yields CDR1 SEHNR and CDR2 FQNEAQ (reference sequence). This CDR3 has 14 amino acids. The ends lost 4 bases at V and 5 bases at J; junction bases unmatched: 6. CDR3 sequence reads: CASSSGGLMETQYF. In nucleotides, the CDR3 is TGTGCCAGCAGCTCGGGGGGGCTGATGGAGACCCAGTACTTC. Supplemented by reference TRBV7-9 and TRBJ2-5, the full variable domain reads DTGVSQNPRHKITKRGQNVTFRCDPISEHNRLYWYRQTLGQGPEFLTYFQNEAQLEKSRLLSDRFSAERPKGSFSTLEIQRTEQGDSAMYLCASSSGGLMETQYFGPGTRLLVL.

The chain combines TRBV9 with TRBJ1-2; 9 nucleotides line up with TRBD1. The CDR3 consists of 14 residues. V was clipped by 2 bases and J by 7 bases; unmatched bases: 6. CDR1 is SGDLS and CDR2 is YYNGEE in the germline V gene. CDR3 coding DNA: TGTGCCAGCAGCGTTACAGGGGGCGTGGGTGGCTACACCTTC. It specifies CASSVTGGVGGYTF.

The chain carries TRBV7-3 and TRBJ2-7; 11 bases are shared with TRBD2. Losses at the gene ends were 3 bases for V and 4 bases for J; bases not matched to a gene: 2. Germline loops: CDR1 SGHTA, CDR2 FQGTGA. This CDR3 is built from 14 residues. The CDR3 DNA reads TGTGCCAGCAGCTTTAGCGGGGGGGCTTACGAGCAGTACTTC. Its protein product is CASSFSGGAYEQYF.

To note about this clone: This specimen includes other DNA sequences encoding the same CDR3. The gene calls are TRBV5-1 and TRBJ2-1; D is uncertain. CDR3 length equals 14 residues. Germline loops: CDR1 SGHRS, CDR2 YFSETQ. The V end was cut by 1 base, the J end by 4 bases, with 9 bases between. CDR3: CASSLTGSYNEQFF. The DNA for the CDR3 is TGCGCCAGCAGCTTGACTGGTAGTTACAATGAGCAGTTCTTC.

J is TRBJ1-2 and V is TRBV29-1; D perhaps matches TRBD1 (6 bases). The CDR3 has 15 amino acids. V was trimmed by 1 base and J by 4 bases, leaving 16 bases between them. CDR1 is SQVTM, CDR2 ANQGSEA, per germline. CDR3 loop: CSVEGVPGVTYGYTF. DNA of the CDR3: TGCAGCGTTGAAGGGGTCCCAGGGGTGACCTATGGCTACACCTTC.

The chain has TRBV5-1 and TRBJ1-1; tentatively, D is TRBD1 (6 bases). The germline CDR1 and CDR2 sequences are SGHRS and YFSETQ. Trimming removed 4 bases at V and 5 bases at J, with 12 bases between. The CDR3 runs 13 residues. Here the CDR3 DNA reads TGCGCCAGCAGCACACAGGGTTGGACTGAAGCTTTCTTT. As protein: CASSTQGWTEAFF.

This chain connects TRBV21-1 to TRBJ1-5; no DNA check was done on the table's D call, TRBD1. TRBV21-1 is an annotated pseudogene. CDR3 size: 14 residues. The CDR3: CASSSNRGNQPQHF. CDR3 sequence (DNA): TGTGCCAGCAGCAGTAACAGGGGCAACCAGCCCCAGCATTTT.

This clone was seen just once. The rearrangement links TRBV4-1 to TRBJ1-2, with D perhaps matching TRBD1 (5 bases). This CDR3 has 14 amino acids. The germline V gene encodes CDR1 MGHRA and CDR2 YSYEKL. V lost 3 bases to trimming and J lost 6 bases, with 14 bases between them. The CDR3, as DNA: TGCGCCAGCAGCCAGGGCAGGGAGGATCATGGCTACACCTTC. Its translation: CASSQGREDHGYTF.

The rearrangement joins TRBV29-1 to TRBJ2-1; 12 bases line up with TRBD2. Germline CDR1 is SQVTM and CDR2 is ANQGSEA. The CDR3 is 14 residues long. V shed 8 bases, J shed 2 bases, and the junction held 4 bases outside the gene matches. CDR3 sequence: CSTGLAGPYNEQFF. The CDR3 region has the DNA TGCAGCACCGGACTAGCGGGACCCTACAATGAGCAGTTCTTC.

This CDR3 is CATSRLGREALHF. The CDR3 coding sequence is TGTGCCACCAGCAGACTTGGCAGGGAGGCCCTCCACTTT. This sequence joins TRBV15 and TRBJ1-6, with D possibly being TRBD1 (5 bases). The V gene's germline CDR1 is LNHNV and CDR2 YYDKDF (reference sequence). The CDR3 has 13 amino acids. The V end was cut by 2 bases, the J end by 14 bases, with 13 bases between.

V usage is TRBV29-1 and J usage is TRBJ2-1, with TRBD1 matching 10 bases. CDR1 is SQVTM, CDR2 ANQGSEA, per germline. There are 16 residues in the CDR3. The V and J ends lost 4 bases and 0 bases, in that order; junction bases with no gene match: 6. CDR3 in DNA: TGCAGCGTTGGGGGGACAGGGGTGGGCTCCTACAATGAGCAGTTCTTC. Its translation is CSVGGTGVGSYNEQFF.

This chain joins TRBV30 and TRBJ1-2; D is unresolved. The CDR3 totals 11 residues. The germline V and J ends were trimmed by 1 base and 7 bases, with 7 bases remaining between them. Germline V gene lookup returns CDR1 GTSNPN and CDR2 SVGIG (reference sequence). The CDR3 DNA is TGTGCCTGGAGTGCCCTCTCTGGCTACACCTTC. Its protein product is CAWSALSGYTF.

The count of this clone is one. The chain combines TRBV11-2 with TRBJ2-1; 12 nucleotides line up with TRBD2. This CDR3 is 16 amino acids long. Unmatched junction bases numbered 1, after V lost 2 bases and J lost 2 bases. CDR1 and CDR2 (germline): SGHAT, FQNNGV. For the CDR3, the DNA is TGTGCCAGCAGCTTACTAGCGGGAGGGGCCTACAATGAGCAGTTCTTC. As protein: CASSLLAGGAYNEQFF.